These T cell receptor beta chains were read from a single sample in a study of blood T cell repertoires in COVID-19. Data came from immunoSEQ multiplex PCR; TCRdb stores just in-frame clones and leaves some out. This table has approximately 230,000 clones, around 90% appearing once. Sequencing was carried out using peripheral blood. The receptors were gathered from a man aged 18 to 29 with active or convalescent COVID-19. The CDR3 runs from the conserved cysteine through the conserved F or W. D genes are given only for firm matches. The size field is filled for only some rows; it gives once, few, many or a size class.

J | D | size | V | DNA | CDR3
TRBJ1-2 | - | - | TRBV28 | TGTGCCAGCAGTTCCCCGGACAGCTTCTATGGCTACACCTTC | CASSSPDSFYGYTF
TRBJ1-6 | - | - | TRBV5-6 | TGTGCCAGCAGCTCCCCGGTTGGAGGACTTTCACCCCTCCACTTT | CASSSPVGGLSPLHF
TRBJ1-4 | TRBD1 | once | TRBV6-5 | TGTGCCAGCACTGGGGACAGGGTGGGGAAAAAACTGTTTTTT | CASTGDRVGKKLFF
TRBJ1-2 | TRBD1 | - | TRBV11-2 | TGTGCCAGCAGCACGACAGGGGGTGGCTACACCTTC | CASSTTGGGYTF
TRBJ2-1 | TRBD2 | - | TRBV7-6 | TGTGCCAGCAGCACCTCTTCCCTAGCGGGGGCGTACAATGAGCAGTTCTTC | CASSTSSLAGAYNEQFF
TRBJ2-3 | TRBD1 | - | TRBV19 | TGTGCCAGTAGTACCGGACAGGGGGCTAGGGTAACAGATACGCAGTATTTT | CASSTGQGARVTDTQYF
TRBJ1-2 | TRBD1 | once | TRBV5-1 | TGCGCCAGCAGTCACGGGACAGCTAACTATGGCTACACCTTC | CASSHGTANYGYTF
TRBJ2-1 | - | - | TRBV6-2/TRBV6-3 | TGTGCCAGCAGTTACGGGAGTCACAATGAGCAGTTCTTC | CASSYGSHNEQFF
TRBJ1-2 | TRBD1 | - | TRBV12-3/TRBV12-4 | TGTGCCAGCAGTCCAGGGGGGTGGGGAGGCTACACCTTC | CASSPGGWGGYTF
TRBJ2-2 | - | - | TRBV7-3 | TGTGCCAGCGGGACTGCGCCCCCCGGGGAGCTGTTTTTT | CASGTAPPGELFF
TRBJ1-1 | - | - | TRBV28 | TGTGCCAACCAAACAGGGTACACTGAAGCTTTCTTT | CANQTGYTEAFF
TRBJ2-1 | - | few | TRBV4-3 | TGCGCCAGCAGCCAAGATGTGGGGGCAAGCTCCTACAATGAGCAGTTCTTC | CASSQDVGASSYNEQFF
TRBJ2-7 | - | - | TRBV12-3/TRBV12-4 | TGTGCCAGCAGTTTCGGGGTTTCCTACGAGCAGTACTTC | CASSFGVSYEQYF
TRBJ2-5 | TRBD2 | - | TRBV5-4 | TGTGCCAGCAGCTCGTGGACTAGCGGGGGGCTGCAAGAGACCCAGTACTTC | CASSSWTSGGLQETQYF
TRBJ2-6 | - | - | TRBV27 | TGTGCCAGCAGTTCTCGGGGGTTTAATTTCAACGTCCTGACTTTC | CASSSRGFNFNVLTF
TRBJ1-3 | TRBD1 | - | TRBV7-9 | TGTGCCAGCAGCCCATCACAGGGGGCGATCACCATATATTTT | CASSPSQGAITIYF
TRBJ2-1 | - | - | TRBV19 | TGTGCCAGTAGTAATCCCGCCGGGACTCCAGGCACCAATGAGCAGTTCTTC | CASSNPAGTPGTNEQFF
TRBJ1-5 | TRBD1 | - | TRBV6-2/TRBV6-3 | TGTGCCAGCAGTTACGGGACAGGGGTGAGCAATCAGCCCCAGCATTTT | CASSYGTGVSNQPQHF
TRBJ1-4 | TRBD1 | - | TRBV9 | TGTGCCAGCAGCGAGAGAGCCCAGGGGGCAGTTAATGAAAAACTGTTTTTT | CASSERAQGAVNEKLFF
TRBJ2-7 | TRBD1 | - | TRBV27 | TGTGCCAGCAGTGAAGGGGACAGACCCTACGAGCAGTACTTC | CASSEGDRPYEQYF
TRBJ1-2 | - | - | TRBV5-1 | TGCGCCAGCAGGCCCACAGGGAATAATAACTATGGCTACACCTTC | CASRPTGNNNYGYTF
TRBJ1-2 | - | - | TRBV19 | TGTGCCAGTAGTATAGACCTGACTCAGAAGAACTATGGCTACACCTTC | CASSIDLTQKNYGYTF
TRBJ2-3 | - | - | TRBV4-3 | TGCGCCAGCAGCCAAGTCCCAAGCGGCACAGATACGCAGTATTTT | CASSQVPSGTDTQYF
TRBJ2-5 | TRBD2 | - | TRBV11-1 | TGTGCCAGCAGCTTCCAGGGACTAGCGGGGACTGAGACCCAGTACTTC | CASSFQGLAGTETQYF
TRBJ1-2 | - | - | TRBV9 | TGTGCCAGCAGCCTTTCGAGGATAGACTATGGCTACACCTTC | CASSLSRIDYGYTF
TRBJ2-5 | TRBD2 | - | TRBV5-4 | TGTGCCAGCAGCGCAAGGTCGACTAGCGGGGAGACCCAGTACTTC | CASSARSTSGETQYF
TRBJ1-1 | - | - | TRBV7-9 | TGTGCCAGCAGCTTAGGGGCTTTCAACACTGAAGCTTTCTTT | CASSLGAFNTEAFF
TRBJ2-7 | TRBD2 | - | TRBV28 | TGTGCCAGCAGGGCTAGCGGGGGGGCTAGCGAGCAGTACTTC | CASRASGGASEQYF
TRBJ2-2 | - | - | TRBV4-3 | TGCGCCAGCAGCCAAGACTGGTGGGGCTCCGCCGCGAACACCGGGGAGCTGTTTTTT | CASSQDWWGSAANTGELFF
TRBJ1-2 | TRBD1 | - | TRBV6-2/TRBV6-3 | TGTGCCAGCTCTTACTTTTGGACAGGGAACTATGGCTACACCTTC | CASSYFWTGNYGYTF
TRBJ2-7 | TRBD1 | - | TRBV6-5 | TGTGCCACAGCTGTGACAGGGACCTACGAGCAGTACTTC | CATAVTGTYEQYF
TRBJ1-1 | - | once | TRBV4-1 | TGCGCCAGCAGCCAGCCGTGGAGCACTGAAGCTTTCTTT | CASSQPWSTEAFF
TRBJ2-2 | - | - | TRBV5-4 | TGTGCCAGCAGCTTGCAGTCCCAGGGGGGAACCGGGGAGCTGTTTTTT | CASSLQSQGGTGELFF
TRBJ2-2 | TRBD1 | - | TRBV5-1 | TGCGCCAGCAGCTTGGCCGGAGTAGACAGGGCAGCCGGGGAGCTGTTTTTT | CASSLAGVDRAAGELFF
TRBJ1-1 | TRBD1 | - | TRBV18 | TGTGCCAGCTCACCAGGGGACAGGTACACTGAAGCTTTCTTT | CASSPGDRYTEAFF
TRBJ2-3 | - | - | TRBV24-1 | TGTGCCACCAGTGATTTGGCAGGGCCAGATACGCAGTATTTT | CATSDLAGPDTQYF
TRBJ1-2 | TRBD1 | - | TRBV3-1/TRBV3-2 | TGTGCCAGCAGCCAAGTCCTCCCAGGGGGCTATGGCTACACCTTC | CASSQVLPGGYGYTF
TRBJ2-5 | - | - | TRBV4-3 | TGCGCCAGCAGCCAAGATCGAGTGCAGACCCAGTACTTC | CASSQDRVQTQYF
TRBJ1-1 | - | once | TRBV27 | TGTGCCAGCAGTTCCTCGACCGCAGGGGTTGGCACTGAAGCTTTCTTT | CASSSSTAGVGTEAFF
TRBJ1-1 | TRBD1 | - | TRBV6-2/TRBV6-3 | TGTGCCAGCAGTTCCCACTACAGGGGGAACACTGAAGCTTTCTTT | CASSSHYRGNTEAFF
TRBJ1-6 | - | - | TRBV7-9 | TGTGCCAGCCATGGAGGGTCCTATAATTCACCCCTCCACTTT | CASHGGSYNSPLHF
TRBJ1-2 | TRBD1 | - | TRBV14 | TGTGCCAGCAGCCCCACGGGACAGGAGACCTATGGCTACACCTTC | CASSPTGQETYGYTF
TRBJ2-7 | - | - | TRBV6-2/TRBV6-3 | TGTGCCAGCAGTTCTTCCTCGAGGCTACCGAGCTCCTACGAGCAGTACTTC | CASSSSSRLPSSYEQYF
TRBJ1-1 | TRBD1 | - | TRBV27 | TGTGCCAGCAGAAAGCAGACAGGGGGCTACACTGAAGCTTTCTTT | CASRKQTGGYTEAFF
TRBJ2-5 | TRBD2 | - | TRBV5-6 | TGTGCCAGCAGCACAAAGCGGGAGCCCCAAGAGACCCAGTACTTC | CASSTKREPQETQYF
TRBJ2-1 | TRBD1 | once | TRBV5-1 | TGCGCCAGCAGAGGGACAGGGGGATACAATGAGCAGTTCTTC | CASRGTGGYNEQFF
TRBJ2-7 | - | - | TRBV6-5 | TGTGCCAGCAGTTACCCGGGCTCCTACGAGCAGTACTTC | CASSYPGSYEQYF
TRBJ1-2 | TRBD1 | - | TRBV9 | TGTGCCAGCAGCCCTCGACAGGGGAACAACTATGGCTACACCTTC | CASSPRQGNNYGYTF
TRBJ2-3 | TRBD1 | - | TRBV7-4 | TGTGCCAGCAGCTTAGGGACAGGGAGTTCTTTCACAGATACGCAGTATTTT | CASSLGTGSSFTDTQYF
TRBJ1-2 | TRBD1 | - | TRBV10-3 | TGTGCCATCAGTGAATCAATTCGTGGACAGGGGGTTAATGGCTACACCTTC | CAISESIRGQGVNGYTF
TRBJ1-1 | - | - | TRBV25-1 | TGTGCCAGCAGTGACACCCTCGGGGCTTTCTTT | CASSDTLGAFF
TRBJ2-7 | TRBD1 | - | TRBV6-6 | TGTGCCAGCAGTTACTCAGGGACAGTCTACGAGCAGTACTTC | CASSYSGTVYEQYF
TRBJ1-1 | - | - | TRBV7-2 | TGTGCCAGCAGCCGTGACGGGGGGGCGGGAGAAGCTTTCTTT | CASSRDGGAGEAFF
TRBJ2-5 | TRBD2 | - | TRBV7-7 | TGTGCCAGCAGCTCCTACCCCCGGGGGGAGGGGGAGACCCAGTACTTC | CASSSYPRGEGETQYF
TRBJ2-7 | TRBD1 | once | TRBV11-2 | TGTGCCAGCAGCTTAACTGTCGGGACAGGGGTTTCCTACGAGCAGTACTTC | CASSLTVGTGVSYEQYF
TRBJ2-5 | - | - | TRBV7-2 | TGTGCCAGCAGCCAGGACTGGATGAGACAAGAGACCCAGTACTTC | CASSQDWMRQETQYF
TRBJ2-2 | TRBD2 | - | TRBV3-1/TRBV3-2 | TGTGCCAGCAGCCAAGTGGCAGCGGGGGCGAACACCGGGGAGCTGTTTTTT | CASSQVAAGANTGELFF
TRBJ1-5 | TRBD1 | - | TRBV18 | TGTGCCAGCTCACCGGTGAGAACAGGGACAGCTAGCAATCAGCCCCAGCATTTT | CASSPVRTGTASNQPQHF